What follows are 30 T cell receptor beta chains derived from one specimen sequenced in a study of T cells expressing NK-cell markers. TCRdb processed the 5' RACE reads again and assigns one entry to each CDR3 protein, with no DNA. The sample table sets out 250,000 to 300,000 distinct CDR3 sequences. The sequencing sample was made of blood T cells: a sorted CD56 or NKG2C T cell subset, CD4+ or CD8+ T cells, or bulk PBMC T cells (not recorded which). The receptors were gathered from a man between 18 and 29 years old in good health.

The chain joins TRBV9 to TRBJ2-1; TCRdb names TRBD1, which stays unverified in the absence of DNA. The CDR3 totals 12 residues. Germline V gene lookup returns CDR1 SGDLS and CDR2 YYNGEE. Here the CDR3 reads CASSVAGQGQFF.

The J gene is TRBJ2-2, the V gene TRBV3-1. The germline gives CDR1 LGHDT, CDR2 YNNKEL (reference sequence). The CDR3 loop spans 12 amino acids. CDR3 in amino acids: CASSLETGELFF.

The V and J genes are TRBV12-3 or TRBV12-4 and TRBJ2-7; TCRdb names TRBD2, which stays unverified in the absence of DNA. There are 14 residues in the CDR3. The CDR3 loop is CASSLGGNWGEQYF.

This chain connects TRBV29-1 to TRBJ2-7; without DNA, the TCRdb call of TRBD1 cannot be checked. The V gene's germline CDR1 is SQVTM and CDR2 ANQGSEA. The CDR3 runs to 11 residues. CDR3 sequence: CSSAWGNEQYF.

V usage is TRBV6-1 and J usage is TRBJ2-1; TCRdb lists TRBD2, though no DNA is available to test this call. The germline V gene has CDR1 MNHNS and CDR2 SASEGT. CDR3 length equals 16 residues. The CDR3 sequence is CASSPPGLAGDREQFF.

This chain's CDR3 is CASSYGLQGGLSGANVLTF. This rearrangement joins TRBV6-5 to TRBJ2-6; TCRdb's D gene call, TRBD1, goes unchecked for lack of DNA. Germline V CDR1 and CDR2: MNHEY, SVGAGI. This CDR3 comprises 19 residues.

The chain has TRBV20-1 and TRBJ2-3; TCRdb outputs TRBD2, but without DNA this stays unchecked. The germline gives CDR1 DFQATT, CDR2 SNEGSKA (reference sequence). This CDR3 is built from 15 residues. CDR3 sequence reads: CSASQREISTDTQYF.

The chain carries TRBV5-4 and TRBJ1-1; TCRdb picks TRBD1, but there is no DNA to check that call. The CDR3 is made up of 15 amino acids. Per the germline V gene, CDR1 is SGHNT and CDR2 is YYREEE (reference sequence). CDR3 region: CASSYEQGLGTEAFF.

The genes are TRBV2 and TRBJ2-1; as DNA is missing, the TRBD1 call by TCRdb cannot be tested. The CDR3 contains 13 residues. Looked up from germline, CDR1 is SNHLY and CDR2 is FYNNEI. CDR3 residues: CASKKGLVNEQFF.

The CDR3 reads CASYRANEQFF. The chain recombines TRBV6-1 with TRBJ2-1; TCRdb designates TRBD1, a call that cannot be tested without DNA. CDR1 and CDR2 (germline): MNHNS, SASEGT. CDR3 size: 11 residues.

The chain uses TRBV7-8 and TRBJ2-3; the D gene TCRdb calls, TRBD2, cannot be checked with no DNA. There are 17 residues in the CDR3. Germline CDR1 is SGHVS and CDR2 is FQNEAQ. The CDR3 reads CASSLARLAGRMDTQYF.

This CDR3 reads CASSLGLEAFF. This chain links TRBV11-2 with TRBJ1-1. CDR1 and CDR2 from the germline V gene are SGHAT and FQNNGV. The CDR3 spans 11 residues.

This rearrangement joins TRBV20-1 to TRBJ1-5; TCRdb lists TRBD1, though no DNA is available to test this call. The CDR3 is 13 residues long. Germline assignment: CDR1 DFQATT and CDR2 SNEGSKA (reference sequence). The CDR3 protein is CSATTGGVQPQHF.

The genes are TRBV28 and TRBJ2-7; TCRdb names TRBD1, which stays unverified in the absence of DNA. The CDR3 spans 15 residues. CDR1 and CDR2 from the germline V gene are MDHEN and SYDVKM. The CDR3 here is CASSFTTPSSYEQYF.

The CDR3 spells CASSRPRGFETQYF. The chain carries TRBV7-2 and TRBJ2-5; TCRdb's assignment of TRBD1 cannot be checked, as there is no DNA. Germline loops: CDR1 SGHTA, CDR2 FQGNSA. The CDR3 runs 14 residues.

The genes are TRBV6-2 or TRBV6-3 and TRBJ2-1; TCRdb reports TRBD1, a call that lacks DNA to check it against. Germline assignment: CDR1 MNHEY and CDR2 SVGEGT. The CDR3 totals 13 residues. CDR3 region: CASRLQGVNEQFF.

The chain links TRBV29-1 to TRBJ2-3; the TRBD2 assignment by TCRdb is unverifiable without DNA. The CDR3 loop spans 13 amino acids. The germline V gene encodes CDR1 SQVTM and CDR2 ANQGSEA. The CDR3 sequence: CSVGRMNGDTQYF.

The chain carries TRBV2 and TRBJ2-1; TCRdb's D call, TRBD2, is unchecked because there is no DNA. The CDR3 consists of 14 residues. Germline-derived CDR1 and CDR2 are SNHLY and FYNNEI. CDR3 region: CASRGTSGTNEQFF. The full variable domain, completed using reference TRBV2 and TRBJ2-1, is EPEVTQTPSHQVTQMGQEVILRCVPISNHLYFYWYRQILGQKVEFLVSFYNNEISEKSEIFDDQFSVERPDGSNFTLKIRSTKLEDSAMYFCASRGTSGTNEQFFGPGTRLTVL.

The genes are TRBV20-1 and TRBJ2-7; TCRdb gives TRBD1 as the D gene, but with no DNA this cannot be confirmed. Germline values: CDR1 DFQATT, CDR2 SNEGSKA (reference sequence). This CDR3 has 14 residues. The CDR3 loop is CSARLVDKSYEQYF.

The chain combines TRBV29-1 with TRBJ2-7; TCRdb calls TRBD2, which cannot be checked without DNA. Germline CDR1 is SQVTM and CDR2 is ANQGSEA. The CDR3 extends over 13 amino acids. The CDR3: CSVEWGLASEQYF.

This sequence joins TRBV5-1 and TRBJ1-2; TCRdb proposes TRBD1, but this gene call is untestable without DNA. The germline V gene encodes CDR1 SGHRS and CDR2 YFSETQ. The CDR3 is 11 amino acids. Here the CDR3 reads CASAGDYGYTF.

The V gene is TRBV12-3 or TRBV12-4, the J gene TRBJ2-1; without DNA, the TCRdb call of TRBD1 cannot be checked. The CDR3 is 15 amino acids. The CDR3 spells CASSPGQGIYNEQFF.

The chain uses TRBV29-1 and TRBJ1-1; TCRdb gives TRBD1 as the D gene, but with no DNA this cannot be confirmed. Germline loops: CDR1 SQVTM, CDR2 ANQGSEA. The CDR3 runs to 13 residues. The CDR3 loop reads CSSDGQGKDEAFF. The full variable domain, in which reference TRBV29-1 and TRBJ1-1 provide the parts outside the CDR3, is SAVISQKPSRDICQRGTSLTIQCQVDSQVTMMFWYRQQPGQSLTLIATANQGSEATYESGFVIDKFPISRPNLTFSTLTVSNMSPEDSSIYLCSSDGQGKDEAFFGQGTRLTVV.

The rearrangement joins TRBV6-5 to TRBJ1-2. The CDR3 covers 13 residues. Germline V gene sequence: CDR1 MNHEY, CDR2 SVGAGI. CDR3 amino acids: CASSYSILGDYTF.

The rearrangement joins TRBV14 to TRBJ2-5. Germline values: CDR1 SGHDN, CDR2 FVKESK. The CDR3 has 13 residues. CDR3 amino acids: CASSQQVKETQYF.

The chain recombines TRBV7-6 with TRBJ1-5; TCRdb names TRBD1, which stays unverified in the absence of DNA. Germline V lookup: CDR1 SGHVS, CDR2 FNYEAQ. The CDR3 runs to 14 residues. The chain's CDR3 is CASSSGQFNQPQHF.

CDR3 sequence reads: CASSPGTGFTDTQYF. V gene TRBV6-1 combines with J gene TRBJ2-3; the TCRdb call, TRBD1, lacks DNA for checking. Germline CDR1 and CDR2: MNHNS and SASEGT. The CDR3 spans 15 residues.

The chain combines TRBV11-3 with TRBJ2-1. This CDR3 has 14 amino acids. The germline V gene encodes CDR1 SGHNT and CDR2 YENEEA. This chain's CDR3 is CASSLDFRRNEQFF.

The chain joins TRBV21-1 to TRBJ2-1; absent DNA, TCRdb's TRBD2 call cannot be checked. TRBV21-1 is described as a pseudogene. CDR3 length: 18 amino acids. The CDR3 sequence is CASSKVIGGGLLHNEQFF.

The chain couples TRBV4-2 to TRBJ2-7; the TCRdb D gene call, TRBD2, has no DNA to confirm it. Germline-derived CDR1 and CDR2 are LGHNA and YNFKEQ. The length of the CDR3 is 14 residues. CDR3 sequence reads: CASRGDSDAYEQYF.